This T cell receptor (beta chain) was identified during a study of blood T cells in healthy people across ages. The authors ran a second PCR of roughly 6 to 12 cycles using a sample-barcoded 5' primer and a J-beta primer mix. TCRdb recomputed calls from the 5' RACE reads with MiXCR, one row per CDR3 protein. The sample lists around 1,000,000 distinct CDR3 sequences; 20% to 25% were seen once. The sample also formed part of further work on T cells of mothers and their children. From that paper: The second PCR's M1S primer added sample barcodes and 2-4 random nucleotides. About 3 million TCR beta reads per child versus over 8 million per mother.

Source material: blood. The TCR sequence derives from a girl aged 2 to 9 in good health.

The CDR3 bases are TGTGCCGGGGATGACAGCAACTATGGCTACACCTTC. Residues: CAGDDSNYGYTF. This chain uses TRBV2 with TRBJ1-2; TRBD1 is a possible D gene (5 bases). The CDR3 contains 12 residues. Per germline, CDR1 SNHLY and CDR2 FYNNEI. Trimming took off 11 bases at V and 2 bases at J, with 12 bases between the two ends.